This TCR beta chain was captured by sequencing in a study of blood T cells in healthy people across ages. Study-wide results and caveats: Naive T cell percentage by flow cytometry tracked strongly with beta diversity.

Total RNA, at least 5.5 micrograms per sample, came from PBMCs. This clonotype was detected only a few times. Its matching antigen is unknown. Looked up from germline, CDR1 is SGHRS and CDR2 is YFSETQ. CDR3 length: 16 amino acids. With 3 bases removed from V and 0 bases from J, the gap between germline ends came to 16 bases. A second PCR of 7 to 11 cycles used a sample-barcoded 5' primer and a J-beta primer mix. Samples each returned at least 2.5 million CDR3-containing paired-end reads. TCRdb re-called the 5' RACE reads through MiXCR, storing one row per CDR3 protein. The sample consists of hundreds of thousands of distinct CDR3 sequences, about 53% of them appearing once.

Material: blood. The receptor was derived from a man aged 55-75 years in good health. This rearrangement joins TRBV5-1 to TRBJ2-7; possibly TRBD2 for D (6 bases). The CDR3 here is CASSWDSLGPSYEQYF. The CDR3 DNA is TGCGCCAGCAGCTGGGACTCTCTCGGCCCCTCCTACGAGCAGTACTTC.